This T cell receptor beta chain was observed in a study of T cells in Graves' hyperthyroidism and ophthalmopathy. Blood dates from first hyperthyroidism diagnosis, before any ophthalmopathy symptoms. Using more than 8 ml of fresh peripheral blood, PBMCs were prepared. V lost 0 bases, J lost 5 bases, and 6 bases stayed unmatched. Germline V gene data show CDR1 as DFQATT and CDR2 as SNEGSKA (reference sequence). The CDR3 has 16 residues. Researchers amplified the TCR beta CDR3 regions from RNA transcripts. Initially, a first-round RT-PCR of the TCR CDR3 employed the HTBI primer set. TCRdb ran MiXCR on the multiplex PCR reads and lists one entry per CDR3 protein. The sample has roughly 500,000 distinct CDR3 sequences; approximately 13% are singletons.

The V and J genes are TRBV20-1 and TRBJ2-1; 11 bases fit TRBD2. The receptor was derived from a young woman with Graves' hyperthyroidism that later progressed to Graves' ophthalmopathy. Sequencing was performed on blood. The CDR3 protein is CSARDHLAGGDNEQFF. CDR3 nucleotide sequence: TGCAGTGCTAGAGATCACCTAGCGGGAGGAGACAATGAGCAGTTCTTC.